This T cell receptor beta chain was documented in a study of shared clonotypes between healthy human individuals. Study observations and caveats: Generally, estimated richness proved larger in naive subsets than it did in memory subsets. Clonotype sharing among donors was thought likely to change with sequencing depth.

Data came from immunoSEQ multiplex PCR; TCRdb stores just in-frame clones and leaves some out. The table has around 1.4 million clones, about 98.5% seen once. The V and J ends lost 1 base and 2 bases, in that order; junction bases with no gene match: 15. The CDR3 runs 20 residues. Looked up from germline, CDR1 is SGHDN and CDR2 is FVKESK. About this clone: Its cognate antigen is unknown.

V usage is TRBV14 and J usage is TRBJ1-2; 11 nucleotides agree with TRBD1. The TCR was taken from a man aged 25 to 45 in good health. Material: naive CD4+ T cells sorted from blood. Subset described: CD45RA+ positively selected. CDR3 DNA: TGTGCCAGCAGCCAAGGTGGCCTACTCTGGACAGGGGGCGGAAACTATGGCTACACCTTC. Amino acids: CASSQGGLLWTGGGNYGYTF.